The T cell receptor (beta chain) described here comes from a study of long-term antiretroviral therapy in people with HIV. This clone was seen once. Germline CDR1 is MRHNA and CDR2 is SNTAGT. Trimming took off 0 bases at V and 0 bases at J, with 6 bases between the two ends. This CDR3 has 15 residues. Researchers report immunoSEQ v3.0 was run at survey level. Assay used: immunoSEQ multiplex PCR; TCRdb lists only in-frame clones, some missing. The data contain tens of thousands of clones, around 80% of them singletons. This material consisted of unsorted PBMCs, taken 1.5 years before starting antiretroviral therapy. The receptor's source is a man aged 18 to 29 with HIV. V usage is TRBV6-4 and J usage is TRBJ2-1, with a weak D call TRBD2 (6 bases). CDR3 sequence (DNA): TGTGCCAGCAGTGACTCTAGCGGCTCCTACAATGAGCAGTTCTTC. This encodes CASSDSSGSYNEQFF.